This paragraph covers one T cell receptor beta chain sequence. The antigen is not known. Terminally differentiated effector memory CD45RA+ cells were left out of the naive CD8 fraction, which was CD45RO-negative and positively selected for CCR7. This sample was included in a study of shared clonotypes between healthy human individuals. Study-wide points: A reduction in generation probabilities was seen for non-shared clonotypes relative to those shared by all four donors. On the whole, naive subsets had larger estimated richness than memory subsets had.

Genomic DNA (from each subset) was split evenly across several immunoSEQ plates. The method was immunoSEQ multiplex PCR; TCRdb's version includes in-frame clones alone and lacks a portion of them. The data contain some 2.1 million clones, 93% of them seen just once; the ten biggest clones take up about 1.6%. Sequenced input: naive CD8+ T cells from PBMCs. This TCR was recovered from a man aged 18 to 30 in good health. Some clones in this sample may be carry-over from other donors' samples.

CDR3 protein: CASSDRGRLGGNEQFF. As DNA, the CDR3 is TGTGCCAGCAGCGATCGCGGGAGGTTGGGGGGCAATGAGCAGTTCTTC. V gene TRBV14 combines with J gene TRBJ2-1; TRBD2 matches 8 bases. Unmatched junction bases numbered 12, after V lost 5 bases and J lost 6 bases. This CDR3 is built from 16 residues. CDR1 is SGHDN, CDR2 FVKESK, per germline.